A selection of T cell receptor beta chains follows, all from one sample in a study of blood T cell repertoires in COVID-19. Only in-frame clones appear in the TCRdb table, and some are missing; sequencing was by immunoSEQ multiplex PCR. The repertoire holds about 36,000 clones, with approximately 90% as singletons. The sample was peripheral blood. These receptor sequences come from an older man with acute or convalescent COVID-19. Both conserved end residues are part of each CDR3. Rows give clone size only sometimes, using once, few, many, or a class for an expanded clone.

v_gene: TRBV27
abundance: NA
CDR3aa: CASSITSNQPQHF

v_gene: TRBV15
abundance: NA
CDR3aa: CATSRGGDRAYEQYF

v_gene: TRBV19
abundance: NA
CDR3aa: CASWDPGTGLSAQHF

v_gene: TRBV5-4
abundance: NA
CDR3aa: CASSLGRFNRGTGELFF

v_gene: TRBV4-3
abundance: few
CDR3aa: CASSQDRVPAHNEKLFF

v_gene: TRBV5-1
abundance: NA
CDR3aa: CASTLLASGSWNEQFF

v_gene: TRBV9
abundance: NA
CDR3aa: CASRPSGLASTGELFF

v_gene: TRBV7-2
abundance: NA
CDR3aa: CASSSQGVVGNTEAFF

v_gene: TRBV28
abundance: NA
CDR3aa: CASSLSRGVPGTEAFF

v_gene: TRBV5-4
abundance: NA
CDR3aa: CASSSAGLGYNEQFF

v_gene: TRBV6-2/TRBV6-3
abundance: NA
CDR3aa: CASSYSTVYQETQYF

v_gene: TRBV11-2
abundance: NA
CDR3aa: CASSLDLSNEQYF

v_gene: TRBV7-9
abundance: few
CDR3aa: CASSFPPAVANYGYTF

v_gene: TRBV2
abundance: once
CDR3aa: CASNLPRDIGPTYEQYF

v_gene: TRBV5-5
abundance: NA
CDR3aa: CASSFQGNYGYTF

v_gene: TRBV9
abundance: NA
CDR3aa: CASSSRTTGELFF

v_gene: TRBV5-4
abundance: NA
CDR3aa: CASSLTGYEQYF

v_gene: TRBV7-3
abundance: few
CDR3aa: CASSSRGMEVTEAFF

v_gene: TRBV28
abundance: NA
CDR3aa: CASSFGQLAIYF

v_gene: TRBV5-1
abundance: NA
CDR3aa: CASSPTGTGTEQYF

v_gene: TRBV10-3
abundance: NA
CDR3aa: CAIKRDISSGEQFF

v_gene: TRBV19
abundance: few
CDR3aa: CASQGGAGANVLTF

v_gene: TRBV7-2
abundance: few
CDR3aa: CASSPTGTNYGYTF

v_gene: TRBV4-3
abundance: NA
CDR3aa: CASSQDRGRTGELFF

v_gene: TRBV5-1
abundance: NA
CDR3aa: CASSLGTGDQPQHF

v_gene: TRBV21-1
abundance: NA
CDR3aa: CASSRTGPIYNSPLHF

v_gene: TRBV6-2/TRBV6-3
abundance: NA
CDR3aa: CASSYPGLAGDETQYF

v_gene: TRBV4-1
abundance: NA
CDR3aa: CASSRGTSGAYEQYF

v_gene: TRBV11-2
abundance: once
CDR3aa: CASSLEAPYTDTQYF